This entry lists 24 T cell receptor beta chains sequenced from one sample in a study of PD-1 blockade in classical Hodgkin lymphoma. Each patient experienced a relapse that followed autologous stem cell transplantation, and brentuximab vedotin exposure varied. Generated by immunoSEQ multiplex PCR, the TCRdb table keeps only in-frame clones and is missing some. The sample includes fewer than 80,000 clones, about 70% of them seen just once. The specimen comprised peripheral blood mononuclear cells (PBMCs), sampled before the second cycle of nivolumab. Receptors originate from a human donor with classical Hodgkin lymphoma.

This clone appeared once. This chain uses TRBV6-5 with TRBJ1-2, with TRBD1 matching over 7 bases. J gave up 8 bases and V 5 bases, and 8 bases lay outside the gene matches. This CDR3 spans 13 amino acids. Germline loops: CDR1 MNHEY, CDR2 SVGAGI. DNA of the CDR3: TGTGCCAGCAGTCTAGGGGGCGCGGGGGGCTACACCTTC. Amino acids: CASSLGGAGGYTF.

V usage is TRBV2 and J usage is TRBJ2-3, with TRBD2 matching 9 bases. Germline V lookup: CDR1 SNHLY, CDR2 FYNNEI. Trimming cost V 8 bases and J 3 bases; bases outside gene matches: 6. This CDR3 spans 14 amino acids. The CDR3 sequence is CASLTGLATDTQYF. CDR3 nucleotides: TGTGCCAGCCTTACCGGACTAGCGACAGATACGCAGTATTTT.

This clone was observed a handful of times. V and J are TRBV2 and TRBJ2-3; 8 positions agree with TRBD1. The trim removed 5 bases at V and 0 bases at J, leaving 7 bases unmatched. Germline assignment: CDR1 SNHLY and CDR2 FYNNEI. The CDR3 extends over 16 amino acids. The CDR3 DNA reads TGTGCCAGCAGTTTCGAGGGACAGGCTAGCACAGATACGCAGTATTTT. It encodes CASSFEGQASTDTQYF.

The chain has TRBV28 and TRBJ1-1; 7 nucleotides agree with TRBD1. Germline CDR1 MDHEN, CDR2 SYDVKM. The CDR3 has 16 residues. V was clipped by 5 bases and J by 4 bases; unmatched bases: 13. In DNA, the CDR3 is TGTGCCAGCAGTCGTGTTACAGGGGCAGTGGGCACTGAAGCTTTCTTT. Amino acids: CASSRVTGAVGTEAFF.

The V gene is TRBV4-1, the J gene TRBJ2-7, with TRBD1 identical over 11 bases. The CDR3 consists of 15 residues. Germline-derived CDR1 and CDR2 are MGHRA and YSYEKL. The trim removed 1 base at V and 3 bases at J, leaving 2 bases unmatched. CDR3 loop: CASSQGTGGLYEQYF. DNA for the CDR3: TGCGCCAGCAGCCAAGGGACAGGGGGCCTCTACGAGCAGTACTTC.

The V and J genes are TRBV5-1 and TRBJ2-3, with TRBD1 matching over 9 bases. The CDR3 covers 15 residues. The V segment lost 2 bases and the J segment 3 bases; nucleotides outside the gene matches: 4. In germline, CDR1 is SGHRS, CDR2 YFSETQ. The CDR3 nucleotides are TGCGCCAGCAGCTTCCGGGACAGGGTTACAGATACGCAGTATTTT. This encodes CASSFRDRVTDTQYF.

This clone came up a few times. The gene calls are TRBV5-6 and TRBJ1-1; no reliable D call. V was pared by 0 bases and J by 4 bases, with 10 bases between. The germline gives CDR1 SGHDT, CDR2 YYEEEE. This CDR3 contains 14 residues. CDR3 bases: TGTGCCAGCAGCTTGGGGCAGCTGGGCACTGAAGCTTTCTTT. It is translated as CASSLGQLGTEAFF.

The V call is TRBV7-9, the J call TRBJ2-5, with a tentative D call TRBD1 (6 bases). Trimming cost V 3 bases and J 5 bases, with 13 bases left between them. Germline V gives CDR1 SEHNR, CDR2 FQNEAQ (reference sequence). The CDR3 runs 14 residues. The CDR3 here is CASSFRTALETQYF. The DNA of the CDR3 is TGTGCCAGCAGCTTCCGGACAGCCCTGGAGACCCAGTACTTC.

The gene calls are TRBV27 and TRBJ1-1; 7 bases are a match to TRBD1. Germline CDR1 MNHEY, CDR2 SMNVEV (reference sequence). The CDR3 has 16 residues. The V segment lost 6 bases and the J segment 5 bases; nucleotides outside the gene matches: 15. The CDR3 here is CASRVTPQGGRTEAFF. CDR3 DNA sequence: TGTGCCAGCAGAGTAACTCCGCAGGGGGGGAGGACTGAAGCTTTCTTT.

This clone has a single count. This chain links TRBV7-6 with TRBJ1-1; no clear D gene. The ends were cut back, 7 bases at V and 4 bases at J, with 10 bases in the middle. There are 12 residues in the CDR3. CDR1 is SGHVS and CDR2 is FNYEAQ in the germline V gene. CDR3 DNA sequence: TGTGCCAGCATGGGGAATAGCACTGAAGCTTTCTTT. Translation gives CASMGNSTEAFF.

The chain recombines TRBV21-1 with TRBJ1-1. TRBV21-1 is assigned pseudogene status. This CDR3 contains 15 residues. CDR3 residues: CASSPPEGLNTEAFF. CDR3 sequence (DNA): TGTGCCAGCAGCCCTCCCGAGGGCCTGAACACTGAAGCTTTCTTT.

The CDR3 sequence: CASSEWRPGELFF. Written as DNA, the CDR3 is TGTGCCAGCAGTGAATGGCGTCCCGGGGAGCTGTTTTTT. This chain uses TRBV6-1 with TRBJ2-2, with no clear D. Germline assignment: CDR1 MNHNS and CDR2 SASEGT. Trimming removed 2 bases from V and 6 bases from J, with 7 bases in between. This CDR3 is built from 13 residues.

V usage is TRBV19 and J usage is TRBJ2-1; the match to TRBD1 covers 7 bases. Germline-derived CDR1 and CDR2 are LNHDA and SQIVND (reference sequence). The CDR3 sequence is 13 residues long. The junction had 3 bases not matched to a gene; V was cut back by 7 bases and J by 3 bases. CDR3 sequence (DNA): TGTGCCAGTAAGGACAGGAACTACAATGAGCAGTTCTTC. The encoded protein is CASKDRNYNEQFF. Based on the CDR3 plus reference TRBV19 and TRBJ2-1, the full variable domain is DGGITQSPKYLFRKEGQNVTLSCEQNLNHDAMYWYRQDPGQGLRLIYYSQIVNDFQKGDIAEGYSVSREKKESFPLTVTSAQKNPTAFYLCASKDRNYNEQFFGPGTRLTVL.

This clone was counted only a few times. The chain links TRBV30 to TRBJ2-1, with 11 positions matching TRBD1. The ends lost 4 bases at V and 2 bases at J; junction bases unmatched: 10. The CDR3 totals 17 residues. Germline CDR1 reads GTSNPN; CDR2 reads SVGIG (reference sequence). The CDR3 protein is CAWTSRGTGGPYNEQFF. DNA for the CDR3: TGTGCCTGGACCTCTCGGGGGACAGGGGGTCCCTACAATGAGCAGTTCTTC. Full variable domain (rest looked up from reference TRBV30 and TRBJ2-1): SQTIHQWPATLVQPVGSPLSLECTVEGTSNPNLYWYRQAAGRGLQLLFYSVGIGQISSEVPQNLSASRPQDRQFILSSKKLLLSDSGFYLCAWTSRGTGGPYNEQFFGPGTRLTVL.

The chain is built from TRBV14 and TRBJ1-2; D gene unclear. The CDR3 has 14 amino acids. Germline assignment: CDR1 SGHDN and CDR2 FVKESK. V lost 4 bases, J lost 4 bases, and 13 bases lay in between. CDR3: CASSLQDRAYGYTF. CDR3 coding DNA: TGTGCCAGCAGCCTTCAGGACCGGGCCTATGGCTACACCTTC.

This chain links TRBV10-1 with TRBJ1-4; TRBD1 is a possible D gene (5 bases). In germline, CDR1 is WNHNN, CDR2 SYGVQD (reference sequence). The length of the CDR3 is 15 residues. V was trimmed by 4 bases and J by 5 bases, leaving 14 bases between them. The CDR3 sequence: CASSVRGKKNEKLFF. CDR3 DNA: TGCGCCAGCAGTGTACGGGGGAAGAAGAATGAAAAACTGTTTTTT.

The V gene is TRBV19, the J gene TRBJ1-2; D gene ambiguous. The CDR3 runs 13 residues. Germline CDR1 reads LNHDA; CDR2 reads SQIVND (reference sequence). Trimming took off 3 bases at V and 8 bases at J, with 13 bases between the two ends. The DNA of the CDR3 is TGTGCCAGTAGTATTGGACTCCTAGGGGGCTACACCTTC. Translated, it gives CASSIGLLGGYTF.

This clone showed up just a few times. The chain uses TRBV18 and TRBJ1-2, with D maybe TRBD1 (6 bases). Trimming removed 2 bases from V and 3 bases from J, with 13 bases in between. CDR1 KGHSH and CDR2 LQKENI come from the germline V gene. The CDR3 is 15 residues long. The CDR3 here is CASSPSGGRDYGYTF. The CDR3 nucleotides read TGTGCCAGCTCACCAAGCGGGGGCCGCGACTATGGCTACACCTTC.

J is TRBJ1-2 and V is TRBV6-5, with 7 bases aligning to TRBD1. The CDR3 covers 16 residues. In germline, CDR1 is MNHEY, CDR2 SVGAGI. Trimming cost V 0 bases and J 6 bases; bases outside gene matches: 10. CDR3 region: CASSYSPTGLVDGYTF. As DNA, the CDR3 is TGTGCCAGCAGTTACTCCCCGACAGGGCTAGTGGATGGCTACACCTTC.

This clone was counted a few times. This chain connects TRBV21-1 to TRBJ1-1; the D call of TRBD1 is as the table states it, not checked on the DNA. TRBV21-1 is a recognized pseudogene. CDR3 length: 17 residues. The CDR3 reads CASSQPYGRAEYTEAFF. The CDR3 bases are TGTGCCAGCAGCCAACCCTATGGCAGGGCAGAGTACACTGAAGCTTTCTTT.

This chain uses TRBV27 with TRBJ2-7; TRBD2 agrees at 7 bases. This CDR3 contains 15 residues. Germline V CDR1 and CDR2: MNHEY, SMNVEV (reference sequence). V lost 6 bases to trimming and J lost 3 bases; unmatched junction nucleotides: 11. This chain's CDR3 is CASSPADGDYYEQYF. For the CDR3, the DNA is TGTGCCAGCAGCCCCGCGGACGGGGACTACTACGAGCAGTACTTC.

The chain is built from TRBV27 and TRBJ1-1; weak D call: TRBD1 (5 bases). Per the germline V gene, CDR1 is MNHEY and CDR2 is SMNVEV (reference sequence). Between the trimmed V and J ends, which lost 5 bases and 0 bases, there was a span of 13 bases. The CDR3 spans 15 residues. CDR3 sequence reads: CASSVPGRVNTEAFF. CDR3 nucleotide sequence: TGTGCCAGCAGTGTACCGGGACGGGTGAACACTGAAGCTTTCTTT.

This rearrangement joins TRBV30 to TRBJ1-2, with D perhaps TRBD1 (6 bases). The CDR3 spans 12 residues. V lost 0 bases, J lost 5 bases, and 7 bases lay in between. Looked up from germline, CDR1 is GTSNPN and CDR2 is SVGIG (reference sequence). CDR3 in DNA: TGTGCCTGGAGTGTACAGGGTTATGGCTACACCTTC. Protein: CAWSVQGYGYTF.

This rearrangement joins TRBV6-5 to TRBJ2-7; TRBD2 is a possible D gene (7 bases). Germline lookup yields CDR1 MNHEY and CDR2 SVGAGI. CDR3 length equals 15 residues. V was trimmed by 0 bases and J by 2 bases, leaving 11 bases between them. CDR3 amino acids: CASSYSRGGPYEQYF. The CDR3 DNA reads as TGTGCCAGCAGTTACTCGAGGGGGGGGCCCTACGAGCAGTACTTC.